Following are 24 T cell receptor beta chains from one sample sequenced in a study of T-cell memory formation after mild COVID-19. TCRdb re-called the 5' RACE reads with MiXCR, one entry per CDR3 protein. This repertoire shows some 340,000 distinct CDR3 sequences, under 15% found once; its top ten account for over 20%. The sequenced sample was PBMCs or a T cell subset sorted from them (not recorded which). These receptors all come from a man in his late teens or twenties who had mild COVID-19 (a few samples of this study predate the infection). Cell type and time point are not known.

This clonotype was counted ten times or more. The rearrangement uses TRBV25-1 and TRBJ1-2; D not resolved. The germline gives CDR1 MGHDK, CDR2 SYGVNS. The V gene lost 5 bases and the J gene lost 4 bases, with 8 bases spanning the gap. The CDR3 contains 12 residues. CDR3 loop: CASSPDTYGYTF. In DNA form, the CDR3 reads TGTGCCAGCAGTCCGGATACCTATGGCTACACCTTC.

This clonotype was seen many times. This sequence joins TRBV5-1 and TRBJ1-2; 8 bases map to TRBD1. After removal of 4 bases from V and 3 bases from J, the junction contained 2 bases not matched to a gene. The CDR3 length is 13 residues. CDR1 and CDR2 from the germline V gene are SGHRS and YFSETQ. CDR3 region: CASSRGQDYGYTF. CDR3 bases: TGCGCCAGCAGCAGGGGACAGGACTATGGCTACACCTTC.

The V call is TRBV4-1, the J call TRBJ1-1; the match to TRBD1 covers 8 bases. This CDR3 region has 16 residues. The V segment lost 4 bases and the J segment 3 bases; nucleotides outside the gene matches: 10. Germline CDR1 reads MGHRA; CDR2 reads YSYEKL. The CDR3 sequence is CASSLLSTGGDTEAFF. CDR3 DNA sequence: TGCGCCAGCAGCCTTTTAAGTACAGGGGGGGACACTGAAGCTTTCTTT.

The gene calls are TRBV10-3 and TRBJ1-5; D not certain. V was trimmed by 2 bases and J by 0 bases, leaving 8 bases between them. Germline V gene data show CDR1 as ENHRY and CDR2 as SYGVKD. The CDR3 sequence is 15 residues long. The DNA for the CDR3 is TGTGCCATCAGTGAGGCAGGCGATAGCAATCAGCCCCAGCATTTT. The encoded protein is CAISEAGDSNQPQHF.

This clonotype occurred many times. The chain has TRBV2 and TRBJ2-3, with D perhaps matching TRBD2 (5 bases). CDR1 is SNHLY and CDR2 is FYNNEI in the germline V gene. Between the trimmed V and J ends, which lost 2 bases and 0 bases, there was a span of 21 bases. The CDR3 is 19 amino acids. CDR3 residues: CASSERAGISTPSTDTQYF. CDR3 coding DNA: TGTGCCAGCAGTGAACGGGCCGGGATCTCAACCCCTAGCACAGATACGCAGTATTTT.

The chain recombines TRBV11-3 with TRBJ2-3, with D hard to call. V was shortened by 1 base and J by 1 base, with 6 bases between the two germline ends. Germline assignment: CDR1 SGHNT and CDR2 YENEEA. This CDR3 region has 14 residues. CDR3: CASSLGKGTDTQYF. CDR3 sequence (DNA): TGTGCCAGCAGCTTAGGGAAAGGCACAGATACGCAGTATTTT.

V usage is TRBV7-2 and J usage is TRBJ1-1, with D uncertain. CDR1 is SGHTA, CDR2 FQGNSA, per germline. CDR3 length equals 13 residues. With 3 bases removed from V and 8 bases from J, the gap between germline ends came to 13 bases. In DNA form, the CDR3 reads TGTGCCAGCAGCTTTGGCGGCGGCTGGGAAGCTTTCTTT. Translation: CASSFGGGWEAFF.

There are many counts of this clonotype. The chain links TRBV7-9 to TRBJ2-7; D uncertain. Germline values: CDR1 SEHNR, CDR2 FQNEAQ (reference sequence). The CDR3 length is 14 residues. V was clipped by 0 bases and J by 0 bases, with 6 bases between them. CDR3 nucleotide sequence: TGTGCCAGCAGCTTAGCGGAGAACTCCTACGAGCAGTACGTC. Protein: CASSLAENSYEQYV.

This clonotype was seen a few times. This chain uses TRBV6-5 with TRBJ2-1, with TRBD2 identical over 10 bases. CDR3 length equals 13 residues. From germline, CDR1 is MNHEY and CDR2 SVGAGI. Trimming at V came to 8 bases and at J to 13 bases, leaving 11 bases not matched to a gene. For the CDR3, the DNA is TGTGCCAGCCAGTTACTCAGCGGGAGGGAACAGTTCTTC. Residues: CASQLLSGREQFF.

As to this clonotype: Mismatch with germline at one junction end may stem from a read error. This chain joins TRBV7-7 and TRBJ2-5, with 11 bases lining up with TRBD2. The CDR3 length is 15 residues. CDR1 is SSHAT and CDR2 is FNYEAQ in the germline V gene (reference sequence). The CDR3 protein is CASRRGLAEQETQYF. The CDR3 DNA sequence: TGTGCTAGCAGGCGGGGACTAGCGGAGCAAGAGACCCAGTACTTC.

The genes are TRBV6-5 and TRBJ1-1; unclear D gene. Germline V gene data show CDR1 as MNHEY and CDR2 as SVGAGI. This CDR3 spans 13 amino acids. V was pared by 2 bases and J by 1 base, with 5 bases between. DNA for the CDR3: TGTGCCAGCAGTTACGAGTGGAACACTGAAGCTTTCTTT. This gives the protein CASSYEWNTEAFF.

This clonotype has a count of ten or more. As DNA, the CDR3 is TGTGCCAGCAGCTCGCAACAGGAGAGCGGCTACACCTTC. It encodes CASSSQQESGYTF. The V gene is TRBV5-4, the J gene TRBJ1-2, with D perhaps TRBD1 (5 bases). The CDR3 has 13 amino acids. The germline V and J ends were trimmed by 3 bases and 8 bases, with 14 bases remaining between them. Per germline, CDR1 SGHNT and CDR2 YYREEE (reference sequence).

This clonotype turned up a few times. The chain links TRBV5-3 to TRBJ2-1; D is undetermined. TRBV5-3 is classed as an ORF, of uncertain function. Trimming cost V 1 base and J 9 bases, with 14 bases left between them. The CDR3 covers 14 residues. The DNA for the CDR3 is TGTGCCAGAAGCTTGAGCTCTCGACCGACTGAGCAGTTCTTC. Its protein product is CARSLSSRPTEQFF.

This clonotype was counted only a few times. CDR3 sequence (DNA): TGCGCCAGCAGCCTCAGCGAGCGGGGGCTCTCCTACAATGAGCAGTTCTTC. Translating gives CASSLSERGLSYNEQFF. The V and J genes are TRBV5-1 and TRBJ2-1; the match to TRBD2 covers 8 bases. This CDR3 has 17 amino acids. CDR1 is SGHRS, CDR2 YFSETQ, per germline. The V and J ends lost 4 bases and 0 bases, in that order; junction bases with no gene match: 9. Supplemented by reference TRBV5-1 and TRBJ2-1, the full variable domain reads KAGVTQTPRYLIKTRGQQVTLSCSPISGHRSVSWYQQTPGQGLQFLFEYFSETQRNKGNFPGRFSGRQFSNSRSEMNVSTLELGDSALYLCASSLSERGLSYNEQFFGPGTRLTVL.

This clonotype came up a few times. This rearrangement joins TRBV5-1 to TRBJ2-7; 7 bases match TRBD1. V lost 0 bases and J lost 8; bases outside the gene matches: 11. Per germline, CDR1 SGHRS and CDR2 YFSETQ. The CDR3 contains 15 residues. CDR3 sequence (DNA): TGCGCCAGCAGCTTGGCCGACCTCGACAGGGATAAGCAGTACGTC. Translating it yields CASSLADLDRDKQYV.

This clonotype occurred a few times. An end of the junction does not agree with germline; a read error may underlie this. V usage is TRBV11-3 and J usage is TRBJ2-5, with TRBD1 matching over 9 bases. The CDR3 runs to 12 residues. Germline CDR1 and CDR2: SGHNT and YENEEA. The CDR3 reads CASSLGGTGSSF. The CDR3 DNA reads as TGTGCCAGCAGCTTAGGGGGGACAGGGAGCTCCTTC.

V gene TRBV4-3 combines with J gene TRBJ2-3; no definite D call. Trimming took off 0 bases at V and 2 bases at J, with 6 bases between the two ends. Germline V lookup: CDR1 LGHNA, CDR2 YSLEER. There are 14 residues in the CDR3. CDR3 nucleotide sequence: TGCGCCAGCAGCCAAGATTGGGTCACAGATACGCAGTATTTT. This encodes CASSQDWVTDTQYF.

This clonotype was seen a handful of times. CDR3 nucleotide sequence: TGTGCCAGCAGCTCCCTTAGAAATGAGCAGTTCTTC. Translation: CASSSLRNEQFF. The rearrangement links TRBV7-2 to TRBJ2-1; D remains ambiguous. This CDR3 contains 12 residues. V was cut by 4 bases and J by 7 bases, with 8 bases left in between. The germline CDR1 and CDR2 sequences are SGHTA and FQGNSA.

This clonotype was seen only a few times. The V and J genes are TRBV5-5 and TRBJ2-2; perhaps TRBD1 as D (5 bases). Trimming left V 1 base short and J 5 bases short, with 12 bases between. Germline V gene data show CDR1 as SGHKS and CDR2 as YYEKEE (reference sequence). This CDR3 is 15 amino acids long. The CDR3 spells CASSLPPGWTGELFF. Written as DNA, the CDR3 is TGTGCCAGCAGCTTGCCCCCAGGGTGGACCGGGGAGCTGTTTTTT.

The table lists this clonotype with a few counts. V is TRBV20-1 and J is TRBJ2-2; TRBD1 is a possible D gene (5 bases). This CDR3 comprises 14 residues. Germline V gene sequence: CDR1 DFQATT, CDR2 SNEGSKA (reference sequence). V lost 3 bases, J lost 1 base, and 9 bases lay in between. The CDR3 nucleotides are TGCAGTGCTAGCCGTGGACAGAACACCGGGGAGCTGTTTTTT. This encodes CSASRGQNTGELFF.

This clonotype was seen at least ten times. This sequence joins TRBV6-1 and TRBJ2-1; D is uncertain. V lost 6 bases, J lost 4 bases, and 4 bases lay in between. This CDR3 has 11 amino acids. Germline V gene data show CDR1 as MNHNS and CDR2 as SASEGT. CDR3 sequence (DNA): TGTGCCAGCAGAGGATACAATGAGCAGTTCTTC. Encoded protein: CASRGYNEQFF.

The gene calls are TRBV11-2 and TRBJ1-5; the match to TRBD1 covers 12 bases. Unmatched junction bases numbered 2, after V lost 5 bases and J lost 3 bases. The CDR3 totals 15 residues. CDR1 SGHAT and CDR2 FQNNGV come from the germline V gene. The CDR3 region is CASSRGQGANQPQHF. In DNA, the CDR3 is TGTGCCAGCAGCAGGGGACAGGGGGCCAATCAGCCCCAGCATTTT.

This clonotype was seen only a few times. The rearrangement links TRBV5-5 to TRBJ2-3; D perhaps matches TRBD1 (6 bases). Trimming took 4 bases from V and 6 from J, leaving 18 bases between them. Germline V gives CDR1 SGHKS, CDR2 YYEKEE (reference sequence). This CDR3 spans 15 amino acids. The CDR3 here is CASSPQGTVGDTQYF. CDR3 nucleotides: TGTGCCAGCAGCCCACAGGGCACAGTGGGGGATACGCAGTATTTT.

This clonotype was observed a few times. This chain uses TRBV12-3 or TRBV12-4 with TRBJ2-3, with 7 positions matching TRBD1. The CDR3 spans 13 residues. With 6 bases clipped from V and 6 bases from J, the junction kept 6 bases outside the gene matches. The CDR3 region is CASRPQGEDTQYF. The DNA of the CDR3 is TGTGCCAGCAGACCTCAGGGGGAGGATACGCAGTATTTT.